This T cell receptor beta chain was retrieved from a study of OX40 agonist ivuxolimab in advanced cancers. Study context: Patients with prior anti-PD-1, anti-PD-L1 or anti-CTLA-4 therapy were eligible; approximately 37% had some.

The study, taken as a whole, reports: CD8+ T cells (on average) carried more expanded clones than CD4+ T cells.

Method: immunoSEQ multiplex PCR; TCRdb's copy keeps in-frame clones and lacks some. The sample consists of nearly 80,000 clones, less than 95% of them appearing once. Notes on this clone: Antigen specificity is unknown.

At cycle 4 day 1, cycle 7 day 1, and baseline, blood was sampled. Sequenced here: CD4+ or CD8+ T cells sorted from blood, sampled in a trial of the OX40 agonist ivuxolimab. This TCR was sampled from an adult with an advanced solid tumor such as melanoma, head and neck, liver or kidney cancer.

CDR3 sequence reads: CASSRQGEDGYTF. The CDR3 DNA is TGTGCCAGCAGCCGACAGGGGGAGGATGGCTACACCTTC. The chain recombines TRBV5-5 with TRBJ1-2; 9 bases fit TRBD1. Looked up from germline, CDR1 is SGHKS and CDR2 is YYEKEE (reference sequence). This CDR3 region has 13 residues. The trim removed 4 bases at V and 6 bases at J, leaving 4 bases unmatched.